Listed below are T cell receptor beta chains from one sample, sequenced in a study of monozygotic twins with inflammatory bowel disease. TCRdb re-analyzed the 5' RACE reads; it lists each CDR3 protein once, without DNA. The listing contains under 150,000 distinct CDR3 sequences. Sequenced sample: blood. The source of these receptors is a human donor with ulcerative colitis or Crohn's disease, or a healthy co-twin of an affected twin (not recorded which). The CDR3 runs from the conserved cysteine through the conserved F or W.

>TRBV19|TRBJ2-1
CASSIRGLQGEQFF
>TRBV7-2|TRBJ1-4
CASSGSPRPNEKLFF
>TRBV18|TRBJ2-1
CASSPSTGGAYNEQFF
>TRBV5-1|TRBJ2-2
CTSSLPGTRDTGELFF
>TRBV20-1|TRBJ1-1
CSASTGVSLQNTEAFF
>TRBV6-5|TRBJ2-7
CASSYMGGSYEQYF
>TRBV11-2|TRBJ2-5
CASSLSARLRGETQYF
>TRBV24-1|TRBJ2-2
CATDSTGELFF
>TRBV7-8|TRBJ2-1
CASSQDRAYPEQFF
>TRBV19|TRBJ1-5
CASSSPGMAGNQPQHF
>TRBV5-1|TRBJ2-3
CASSLEGAFPDTQYF
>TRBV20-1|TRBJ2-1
CSAGNPSGGRDNEQFF
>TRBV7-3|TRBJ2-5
CASSYLGSPPYF
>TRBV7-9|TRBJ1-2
CASSLTHGQVYGYTF
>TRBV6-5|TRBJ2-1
CASRYTGDGEQFF
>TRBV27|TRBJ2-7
CASSLRSGQGAYEQYF
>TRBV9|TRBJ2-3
CASSVSQGSDTQYF
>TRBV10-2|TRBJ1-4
CASTVSPGTADRGKLFF
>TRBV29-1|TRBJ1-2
CSVGRQGMSGYTF
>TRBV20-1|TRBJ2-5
CSAIRRQGKGETQYF
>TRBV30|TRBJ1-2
CAWSDRVDYGYTF
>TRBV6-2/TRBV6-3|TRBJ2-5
CASQPYTQETQYF
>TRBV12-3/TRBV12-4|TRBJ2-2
CASSPDLRTGELFF
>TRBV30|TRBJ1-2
CAWSVRGNYGYTF
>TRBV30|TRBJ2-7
CAWTPWIGGEQYF
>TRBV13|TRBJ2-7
CASSLGSRGDEQYF
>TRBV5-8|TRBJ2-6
CASKRQGGIYSGANVLTF
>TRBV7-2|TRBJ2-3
CASSLAFGITDTQYF
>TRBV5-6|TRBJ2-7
CASSFKRSRASYEQYF
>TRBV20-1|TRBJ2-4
CSASRDGLKWNIQYF
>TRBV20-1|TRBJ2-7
CSASAGTGQREQYF
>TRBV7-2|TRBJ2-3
CASSLSPSTDTQYF
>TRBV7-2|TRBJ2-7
CASRSGTGGPYEQYF
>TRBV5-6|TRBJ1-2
CASSPPGQGAWGYTF